Given below is one T cell receptor (beta chain) in context. This entry belongs to a study of T cell responses to AZD1222 COVID-19 vaccine. V was pared by 0 bases and J by 10 bases, with 7 bases between. This CDR3 is 13 amino acids long. Assay used: immunoSEQ multiplex PCR; TCRdb lists only in-frame clones, some missing. The table shows around 100,000 clones, with around 94% occurring only once. The TCR originated in an adult in good health. This specimen consisted of peripheral blood, obtained on day 0 of AZD1222 vaccination. The chain joins TRBV12-3 or TRBV12-4 to TRBJ1-6; weak D call: TRBD1 (5 bases). CDR3 DNA sequence: TGTGCCAGCAGTTTAGCGTGGGGCTCACCCCTCCACTTT. It specifies CASSLAWGSPLHF.